This T cell receptor beta chain was profiled in a study of response to subunit inactivated influenza vaccine. Note on this clonotype: Antigen specificity is unknown.

One entry per CDR3 protein, called by TCRdb with MiXCR from the RT-PCR reads. The sample has around 500,000 distinct CDR3 sequences, approximately 11% seen once; the top ten hold over 9.5%. Whole-study results and caveats: Authors suggested each seasonal flu vaccination may recruit only limited numbers of new T cells.

Trimming at V came to 3 bases and at J to 5 bases, leaving 6 bases not matched to a gene. The CDR3 runs to 14 residues. This sequence originates from a man aged 50-59 years who received an inactivated influenza vaccine. Specimen: PBMCs from blood, collected roughly 6 weeks after vaccination. This chain connects TRBV12-3 or TRBV12-4 to TRBJ2-7; TRBD1 agrees at 8 bases. The CDR3 sequence: CASSFTGGMDEQYF. The CDR3, as DNA: TGTGCCAGCAGTTTCACAGGGGGAATGGACGAGCAGTACTTC.